This T cell receptor beta chain was profiled in a study of T cell responses to AZD1222 COVID-19 vaccine. Germline assignment: CDR1 MDHEN and CDR2 SYDVKM. Losses at the gene ends were 7 bases for V and 3 bases for J; bases not matched to a gene: 5. The CDR3 is made up of 13 amino acids. Produced via immunoSEQ multiplex PCR; TCRdb's table is partial and in-frame only. The sample includes approximately 80,000 clones, 80% to 90% of them seen just once. This clone was detected once. The clonotype was recovered from an adult in good health. The source material was peripheral blood, sampled on day 0 of AZD1222 vaccination. This chain uses TRBV28 with TRBJ2-7; the match to TRBD1 covers 8 bases. CDR3 DNA: TGTGCCAGCATAAGGACAGGGAGCTACGAGCAGTACTTC. The encoded protein is CASIRTGSYEQYF.